These 22 T cell receptor beta chains were all obtained from the same sample, sequenced in a study of PD-1 blockade in classical Hodgkin lymphoma. Time point: newly diagnosed, previously untreated cHL patient sample. Magnetic negative selection served to purify CD4+ T cells out of PBMCs that had been thawed. Produced via immunoSEQ multiplex PCR; TCRdb's table is partial and in-frame only. The sample has about 36,000 clones, around 89% seen once; the top ten hold 0.22%. What was sequenced was CD4+ T cells from blood. All receptors derive from a human donor with classical Hodgkin lymphoma.

This clone was found once. This chain uses TRBV7-9 with TRBJ1-2; 8 bases are a match to TRBD1. Germline V gene sequence: CDR1 SEHNR, CDR2 FQNEAQ (reference sequence). CDR3 length: 19 amino acids. V dropped 2 bases and J dropped 0; count of bases not matched to a gene: 14. CDR3 protein: CASSLQRPGQGISNYGYTF. The CDR3, as DNA: TGTGCCAGCAGCTTACAACGCCCCGGACAGGGAATATCTAACTATGGCTACACCTTC.

The gene calls are TRBV5-4 and TRBJ1-1; tentatively, D is TRBD1 (6 bases). This CDR3 contains 15 residues. Germline values: CDR1 SGHNT, CDR2 YYREEE (reference sequence). Trimming shortened V by 0 bases and J by 6 bases, and 15 bases separated the two germline ends. The CDR3 DNA reads as TGTGCCAGCAGCTTGGAACAGGGCGTGTCCCCTGAAGCTTTCTTT. This encodes CASSLEQGVSPEAFF.

V gene TRBV11-2 combines with J gene TRBJ2-1; the D is unclear. The germline CDR1 and CDR2 sequences are SGHAT and FQNNGV. The V end was cut by 0 bases, the J end by 5 bases, with 8 bases between. This CDR3 spans 14 amino acids. As DNA, the CDR3 is TGTGCCAGCAGCTTAGAAAGGGTCCACAATGAGCAGTTCTTC. It is translated as CASSLERVHNEQFF.

The rearrangement uses TRBV7-9 and TRBJ1-1; D gene ambiguous. CDR1 is SEHNR, CDR2 FQNEAQ, per germline (reference sequence). The germline V and J ends were trimmed by 1 base and 7 bases, with 10 bases remaining between them. There are 13 residues in the CDR3. Here the CDR3 reads CASSLDGINEAFF. The CDR3 DNA sequence: TGTGCCAGCAGCTTAGACGGGATCAATGAAGCTTTCTTT. Full variable domain (remainder filled in from reference TRBV7-9 and TRBJ1-1): DTGVSQNPRHKITKRGQNVTFRCDPISEHNRLYWYRQTLGQGPEFLTYFQNEAQLEKSRLLSDRFSAERPKGSFSTLEIQRTEQGDSAMYLCASSLDGINEAFFGQGTRLTVV.

The rearrangement links TRBV19 to TRBJ2-7; possible D gene TRBD2, 5 bases. This CDR3 comprises 14 residues. Per germline, CDR1 LNHDA and CDR2 SQIVND (reference sequence). Trimming shortened V by 7 bases and J by 3 bases, and 16 bases separated the two germline ends. The CDR3 sequence: CASKKDWAGYEQYF. The CDR3 DNA reads TGTGCCAGTAAAAAGGACTGGGCGGGCTACGAGCAGTACTTC.

The V call is TRBV10-3, the J call TRBJ1-5; a possible D gene is TRBD1 (6 bases). From germline, CDR1 is ENHRY and CDR2 SYGVKD. The germline V and J ends were trimmed by 8 bases and 3 bases, with 8 bases remaining between them. CDR3 length: 12 amino acids. The CDR3 sequence is CAIGQFNQPQHF. CDR3 coding DNA: TGTGCCATCGGACAGTTCAATCAGCCCCAGCATTTT.

CDR3 DNA: TGCAGCGCCTCGTCAGGGTTAGGAACTGAAGCTTTCTTT. Translation: CSASSGLGTEAFF. This chain links TRBV29-1 with TRBJ1-1; D is perhaps TRBD1 (5 bases). This CDR3 has 13 amino acids. Germline CDR1 reads SQVTM; CDR2 reads ANQGSEA. Trimming removed 7 bases at V and 5 bases at J, with 17 bases between.

The V and J genes are TRBV15 and TRBJ2-7; TRBD2 is a possible D gene (5 bases). This CDR3 region has 14 residues. Trimming took 5 bases from V and 3 from J, leaving 14 bases between them. The germline V gene has CDR1 LNHNV and CDR2 YYDKDF (reference sequence). The CDR3 bases are TGTGCCACCAGCTCCCGGCGGGCGGGCTACGAGCAGTACTTC. Amino acid sequence: CATSSRRAGYEQYF.

The rearrangement links TRBV15 to TRBJ2-5; no clear D gene. The germline V gene encodes CDR1 LNHNV and CDR2 YYDKDF (reference sequence). The CDR3 is 14 amino acids. Trimming removed 0 bases at V and 7 bases at J, with 12 bases between. The DNA of the CDR3 is TGTGCCACCAGCAGAGATAGTCCAAAAGGGACCCAGTACTTC. It yields the protein CATSRDSPKGTQYF.

This clone was detected only a few times. The V gene is TRBV30, the J gene TRBJ1-1; D possibly corresponds to TRBD1 (6 bases). Per germline, CDR1 GTSNPN and CDR2 SVGIG (reference sequence). The germline V and J ends were trimmed by 5 bases and 6 bases, with 16 bases remaining between them. The CDR3 has 13 residues. The CDR3 bases are TGTGCCTGGGCCCAACAGGGAAGTGCTGAAGCTTTCTTT. Translation gives CAWAQQGSAEAFF.

CDR3 region: CASSQAAGVSTDTQYF. CDR3 nucleotide sequence: TGTGCCAGCAGCCAAGCAGCGGGGGTGAGCACAGATACGCAGTATTTT. The J gene is TRBJ2-3, the V gene TRBV4-2, with 8 bases fitting TRBD2. The V gene's germline CDR1 is LGHNA and CDR2 YNFKEQ. V shed 1 base, J shed 0 bases, and the junction held 3 bases outside the gene matches. There are 16 residues in the CDR3.

The rearrangement links TRBV19 to TRBJ1-1; 8 bases line up with TRBD1. Germline-derived CDR1 and CDR2 are LNHDA and SQIVND (reference sequence). After removal of 5 bases from V and 2 bases from J, the junction contained 7 bases not matched to a gene. CDR3 size: 15 residues. The CDR3 loop is CASSATDRGNTEAFF. CDR3 sequence (DNA): TGTGCCAGTAGTGCGACCGACAGGGGAAACACTGAAGCTTTCTTT.

The chain links TRBV28 to TRBJ1-2, with D unresolved. The CDR3 consists of 13 residues. Germline V gives CDR1 MDHEN, CDR2 SYDVKM. V lost 4 bases and J lost 0, with 6 bases in between. For the CDR3, the DNA is TGTGCCAGCAGTTATGCAGCTAACTATGGCTACACCTTC. This codes for CASSYAANYGYTF.

The V and J genes are TRBV15 and TRBJ2-7; 7 bases agree with TRBD1. The junction had 5 bases not matched to a gene; V was cut back by 1 base and J by 2 bases. This CDR3 has 15 amino acids. The germline V gene encodes CDR1 LNHNV and CDR2 YYDKDF (reference sequence). CDR3 in amino acids: CATSRVGQGAYEQYF. The CDR3 DNA sequence: TGTGCCACCAGCAGAGTAGGGCAGGGGGCCTACGAGCAGTACTTC.

For the CDR3, the DNA is TGTGCCAGCAGCCAAGGCGGCTTCTCCACAGATACGCAGTATTTT. This encodes CASSQGGFSTDTQYF. The chain joins TRBV7-2 to TRBJ2-3; D is ambiguous. CDR1 and CDR2 (germline): SGHTA, FQGNSA. The CDR3 totals 15 residues. V dropped 5 bases and J dropped 2 bases, with 14 bases sitting between them.

The V and J genes are TRBV6-6 and TRBJ2-2; D is possibly TRBD2 (5 bases). The CDR3 consists of 14 residues. The germline V gene encodes CDR1 MNHNY and CDR2 SVGAGI (reference sequence). V was trimmed by 10 bases and J by 1 base, leaving 13 bases between them. The CDR3 is CATAGRGNTGELFF. In nucleotides, the CDR3 is TGTGCCACCGCCGGTCGGGGGAACACCGGGGAGCTGTTTTTT.

DNA for the CDR3: TGTGCCAGCAGCTTAGTGGCGGGATCCAATCAGCCCCAGCATTTT. Protein product: CASSLVAGSNQPQHF. The chain links TRBV11-2 to TRBJ1-5; D is unclear. CDR3 size: 15 residues. Germline V lookup: CDR1 SGHAT, CDR2 FQNNGV. V was cut by 1 base and J by 3 bases, with 10 bases left in between.

The chain joins TRBV4-1 to TRBJ1-3, with D hard to call. Between the trimmed V and J ends, which lost 2 bases and 4 bases, there was a span of 9 bases. Germline V gene sequence: CDR1 MGHRA, CDR2 YSYEKL. This CDR3 comprises 14 residues. CDR3 region: CASSQPGGGNTIYF. In nucleotides, the CDR3 is TGCGCCAGCAGCCAACCTGGCGGGGGAAACACCATATATTTT.

The chain employs TRBV7-9 and TRBJ2-1, with 9 bases that match TRBD2. With 5 bases clipped from V and 8 bases from J, the junction kept 19 bases outside the gene matches. The CDR3 consists of 18 residues. The germline CDR1 and CDR2 sequences are SEHNR and FQNEAQ (reference sequence). In nucleotides, the CDR3 is TGTGCCAGCAGCCACCTCAAGACCGCGGGGGGGGACTTGGATGAGCAGTTCTTC. This translates into CASSHLKTAGGDLDEQFF.

The chain employs TRBV7-9 and TRBJ1-3; D gene unclear. Per germline, CDR1 SEHNR and CDR2 FQNEAQ (reference sequence). The CDR3 is made up of 15 amino acids. The ends were cut back, 1 base at V and 8 bases at J, with 15 bases in the middle. CDR3 region: CASSLVPRARDTIYF. CDR3 DNA sequence: TGTGCCAGCAGCTTAGTTCCGCGCGCCCGGGACACCATATATTTT.

The chain couples TRBV2 to TRBJ1-2, with 7 bases identical to TRBD1. J gave up 0 bases and V 5 bases, and 6 bases lay outside the gene matches. CDR3 size: 15 residues. Germline CDR1 and CDR2: SNHLY and FYNNEI. The CDR3 sequence: CASSSNGQANYGYTF. DNA for the CDR3: TGTGCCAGCAGTTCAAATGGACAGGCTAACTATGGCTACACCTTC.

The chain has TRBV5-1 and TRBJ1-4; 8 bases are a match to TRBD1. V was pared by 1 base and J by 0 bases, with 5 bases of the junction left unmatched. CDR3 length: 17 residues. Germline-derived CDR1 and CDR2 are SGHRS and YFSETQ. In nucleotides, the CDR3 is TGCGCCAGCAGCTTGCGGGTACAGGGGGCAACTAATGAAAAACTGTTTTTT. It is translated as CASSLRVQGATNEKLFF.